Below, 5 T cell receptor beta chains from the same sample are listed, as sequenced in a study of blood T cell repertoires in COVID-19. Using immunoSEQ multiplex PCR, the repertoire was profiled, and TCRdb retains in-frame clones only, with some absent. Of more than 250,000 clones listed, around 89% are singletons. Material for sequencing was peripheral blood. The receptors were gathered from a young woman with COVID-19, enrolled during active disease.

The gene calls are TRBV2 and TRBJ1-1; the D gene is possibly TRBD1 (5 bases). V shed 6 bases and J shed 8 bases, with 16 bases lying between them. The CDR3 totals 13 residues. Germline CDR1 reads SNHLY; CDR2 reads FYNNEI. CDR3 amino acids: CASSVGRASEAFF. The DNA for the CDR3 is TGTGCCAGCAGCGTGGGGCGCGCCAGCGAAGCTTTCTTT.

The chain employs TRBV5-8 and TRBJ1-5; 8 positions match TRBD1. Germline values: CDR1 SGHTS, CDR2 YDEGEE. The CDR3 has 15 amino acids. Germline trimming cut 5 bases from V and 4 bases from J; bases unmatched to any gene: 8. This CDR3 is CASSKSTGGNQPQHF. As DNA, the CDR3 is TGTGCCAGCAGTAAGAGTACAGGGGGGAATCAGCCCCAGCATTTT.

This clone showed up just once. The chain has TRBV10-1 and TRBJ2-7; D possibly corresponds to TRBD1 (6 bases). CDR3 length: 15 amino acids. Germline CDR1 WNHNN, CDR2 SYGVQD (reference sequence). V lost 2 bases, J lost 4 bases, and 15 bases lay in between. The CDR3 coding sequence is TGCGCCAGCAGTGAGACAGGGCAAGAGGGGTACGAGCAGTACGTC. Translation: CASSETGQEGYEQYV.

This clone has a handful of counts. The chain joins TRBV7-3 to TRBJ2-2; tentatively, D is TRBD1 (6 bases). Germline V CDR1 and CDR2: SGHTA, FQGTGA. V shed 6 bases and J shed 1 base, with 9 bases lying between them. The CDR3 runs 14 residues. CDR3 in DNA: TGTGCCAGCAGAATACAGGGGAACACCGGGGAGCTGTTTTTT. As protein: CASRIQGNTGELFF.

This chain connects TRBV7-9 to TRBJ2-1; D perhaps matches TRBD1 (6 bases). The V gene's germline CDR1 is SEHNR and CDR2 FQNEAQ (reference sequence). V was pared by 1 base and J by 2 bases, with 9 bases between. This CDR3 contains 15 residues. The chain's CDR3 is CASSLGGPPYNEQFF. The CDR3 DNA reads TGTGCCAGCAGCTTAGGGGGGCCCCCCTACAATGAGCAGTTCTTC.